This T cell receptor (beta chain) derives from a study of cytomegalovirus exposure and HLA in healthy donors. Study-level results: The authors enumerated 150 to 200 TCR beta chains as linked to cytomegalovirus. For most TCR sequences rarity was the rule, although some public TCRs occurred in many donors. The classifier was said to identify cytomegalovirus status with high specificity and sensitivity.

Libraries were prepared by immunoSEQ multiplex PCR; TCRdb keeps only in-frame clonotypes and omits some of them. The sample consists of roughly 180,000 clones, approximately 86% of them appearing once. The donors were members of the validation cohort comprising about 130 subjects, separate from the approximately 630-subject first cohort. Regarding this clone: As yet, its antigen is unknown.

The CDR3 totals 14 residues. Trimming took off 6 bases at V and 2 bases at J, with 14 bases between the two ends. The V gene's germline CDR1 is MNHEY and CDR2 SMNVEV (reference sequence). The receptor's source is a man aged 30-40 years in good health and CMV-seropositive. This sequence joins TRBV27 and TRBJ2-7; D may match TRBD1 or TRBD2 (5 bases each). Material: PBMCs. The CDR3 reads CASSPTGPPYEQYF. Written as DNA, the CDR3 is TGTGCCAGCAGCCCCACGGGGCCTCCCTACGAGCAGTACTTC.